This TCR beta chain was retrieved from a study of T cell changes during pregnancy in multiple sclerosis. Profiled with immunoSEQ multiplex PCR; TCRdb holds only in-frame clones, not every one. The sample holds tens of thousands of clones; approximately 92% are singletons and the top ten take around 2.9%. The sample here was CD8+ T cells from peripheral blood mononuclear cells, taken in the third trimester of pregnancy. The clonotype comes from a female donor in good health, enrolled as a control in a pregnancy study.

The CDR3 here is CASSTLRGGLSNTGELFF. In DNA, the CDR3 is TGTGCCAGCAGCACCCTTAGGGGGGGATTATCTAACACCGGGGAGCTGTTTTTT. V usage is TRBV7-9 and J usage is TRBJ2-2, with D perhaps TRBD2 (7 bases). The CDR3 runs 18 residues. Germline V gene sequence: CDR1 SEHNR, CDR2 FQNEAQ (reference sequence). V lost 5 bases to trimming and J lost 2 bases, with 21 bases between them.